Below, 9 T cell receptor beta chains from the same sample are listed, as sequenced in a study of T cells in tumors after PD-1 blockade. Only in-frame clones appear in the TCRdb table, and some are missing; sequencing was by immunoSEQ multiplex PCR. The table lists nearly 25,000 clones, around four fifths of them singletons, with about 12% in the top ten. Sequences were derived from PBMCs, sampled after anti-PD-1 treatment. The receptors derive from a human donor with basal cell carcinoma.

This rearrangement joins TRBV5-1 to TRBJ1-1, with TRBD1 matching 7 bases. The CDR3 extends over 17 amino acids. The germline V gene has CDR1 SGHRS and CDR2 YFSETQ. V dropped 3 bases and J dropped 1; count of bases not matched to a gene: 12. The CDR3 sequence is CASSYRDSSSPNTEAFF. CDR3 DNA: TGCGCCAGCAGCTACCGGGACAGCTCTTCTCCGAACACTGAAGCTTTCTTT.

The gene calls are TRBV7-6 and TRBJ2-1; 8 bases are shared with TRBD1. The CDR3 consists of 15 residues. J was trimmed by 9 bases and V by 5 bases; bases with no gene match: 12. Germline V CDR1 and CDR2: SGHVS, FNYEAQ. The CDR3 region is CASSSRAGGLGEQFF. As DNA, the CDR3 is TGTGCCAGCAGCAGCCGGGCAGGGGGCTTGGGTGAGCAGTTCTTC.

V is TRBV7-8 and J is TRBJ2-1; the D gene is possibly TRBD2 (6 bases). Trimming removed 1 base at V and 9 bases at J, with 16 bases between. CDR3 size: 15 residues. Germline CDR1 is SGHVS and CDR2 is FQNEAQ. The CDR3 reads CASSLGAGWRGEQFF. The CDR3 DNA reads TGTGCCAGCAGCTTAGGGGCAGGGTGGCGGGGTGAGCAGTTCTTC. Combining the CDR3 with reference TRBV7-8 and TRBJ2-1 gives the whole variable domain GAGVSQSPRYKVAKRGQDVALRCDPISGHVSLFWYQQALGQGPEFLTYFQNEAQLDKSGLPSDRFFAERPEGSVSTLKIQRTQQEDSAVYLCASSLGAGWRGEQFFGPGTRLTVL.

The chain carries TRBV20-1 and TRBJ2-1, with D unresolved. The CDR3 totals 13 residues. The germline V gene has CDR1 DFQATT and CDR2 SNEGSKA (reference sequence). V was cut by 3 bases and J by 7 bases, with 13 bases left in between. CDR3 nucleotide sequence: TGCAGTGCTAGTTCAGGTCCTGGTAATGAGCAGTTCTTC. It specifies CSASSGPGNEQFF.

The chain combines TRBV18 with TRBJ2-3; 8 positions match TRBD1. V shed 4 bases, J shed 2 bases, and the junction held 5 bases outside the gene matches. The CDR3 has 15 residues. The germline V gene has CDR1 KGHSH and CDR2 LQKENI. This CDR3 reads CASSRDRGNTDTQYF. For the CDR3, the DNA is TGTGCCAGCTCACGCGACAGGGGAAACACAGATACGCAGTATTTT.

The genes are TRBV2 and TRBJ2-1; D uncertain. V was clipped by 4 bases and J by 0 bases, with 7 bases between them. The CDR3 spans 14 residues. The V gene's germline CDR1 is SNHLY and CDR2 FYNNEI. The CDR3 nucleotides read TGTGCCAGCAGTGCGAGCGACTCCTACAATGAGCAGTTCTTC. This gives the protein CASSASDSYNEQFF.

This chain connects TRBV11-2 to TRBJ1-5; TRBD1 aligns across 7 bases. Per the germline V gene, CDR1 is SGHAT and CDR2 is FQNNGV. The CDR3 runs 18 residues. V lost 0 bases, J lost 6 bases, and 14 bases stayed unmatched. CDR3 amino acids: CASSLETGRYSGGQPQHF. The CDR3 coding sequence is TGTGCCAGCAGCTTAGAGACAGGGAGGTATTCTGGGGGTCAGCCCCAGCATTTT.

The J gene is TRBJ2-7, the V gene TRBV27, with 7 bases that match TRBD2. The V gene's germline CDR1 is MNHEY and CDR2 SMNVEV (reference sequence). This CDR3 is built from 12 residues. V lost 3 bases and J lost 5; bases outside the gene matches: 1. The CDR3 region has the DNA TGTGCCAGCAGTTTCGGGGGGAACGAGCAGTACTTC. Translating gives CASSFGGNEQYF.

This chain uses TRBV15 with TRBJ2-5; no clear D gene. Trimming cost V 0 bases and J 3 bases, with 2 bases left between them. This CDR3 is 12 amino acids long. Germline V gene sequence: CDR1 LNHNV, CDR2 YYDKDF (reference sequence). CDR3 sequence (DNA): TGTGCCACCAGCAGAGACGAAGAGACCCAGTACTTC. It yields the protein CATSRDEETQYF.